These 11 T cell receptor beta chains originate from one sample sequenced in a study of blood T cell repertoires in COVID-19 (dated by TCRdb to 2018 to 2021). To prepare the library, the immunoSEQ multiplex PCR assay was applied. In its TCRdb copy, this immuneACCESS table keeps in-frame sequences only and misses some clones. Where compared with another copy, unresolved V genes explain less than half of these, and the others have no known cause. This sample comprises about 250,000 clones, nearly 90% of them detected only once. 2.1% of the sample is in the top ten clones. Sequences were obtained from peripheral blood. All receptors derive from a woman between 40 and 55 years old who had recovered from COVID-19.

The V and J genes are TRBV7-2 and TRBJ2-7, with 15 bases that match TRBD2. V shed 5 bases, J shed 4 bases, and the junction held 3 bases outside the gene matches. Per germline, CDR1 SGHTA and CDR2 FQGNSA. The CDR3 sequence is 15 residues long. CDR3 loop: CASSRGLAGGYEQYF. In DNA form, the CDR3 reads TGTGCCAGCAGCCGGGGACTAGCGGGGGGATACGAGCAGTACTTC.

The rearrangement joins TRBV5-8 to TRBJ1-4; D is unresolved. In germline, CDR1 is SGHTS, CDR2 YDEGEE. The CDR3 contains 15 residues. Trimming took 1 base from V and 5 from J, leaving 12 bases between them. CDR3 nucleotides: TGTGCCAGCAGCTTGTACCGCAGGTCAAATGAAAAACTGTTTTTT. It codes for CASSLYRRSNEKLFF.

V gene TRBV28 combines with J gene TRBJ1-5, with 8 bases lining up with TRBD1. Trimming at V came to 9 bases and at J to 6 bases, leaving 4 bases not matched to a gene. The CDR3 is 12 amino acids. Germline V lookup: CDR1 MDHEN, CDR2 SYDVKM. CDR3 sequence: CASRTGSQPQHF. The CDR3 nucleotides read TGTGCCAGTCGGACAGGGAGTCAGCCCCAGCATTTT.

The V gene is TRBV11-2, the J gene TRBJ2-7; D is uncertain. The CDR3 has 13 residues. The V gene lost 2 bases and the J gene lost 2 bases, with 7 bases spanning the gap. The germline gives CDR1 SGHAT, CDR2 FQNNGV. CDR3 in DNA: TGTGCCAGCAGCTTAACTACTGCCTACGAGCAGTACTTC. It yields the protein CASSLTTAYEQYF.

The genes are TRBV19 and TRBJ2-7; the D gene is possibly TRBD2 (5 bases). V lost 1 base, J lost 1 base, and 8 bases lay in between. The CDR3 covers 14 residues. CDR1 is LNHDA, CDR2 SQIVND, per germline (reference sequence). The CDR3 here is CASSIGLPSYEQYF. In DNA form, the CDR3 reads TGTGCCAGTAGTATAGGACTACCTTCCTACGAGCAGTACTTC.

The chain combines TRBV6-1 with TRBJ1-1, with 8 bases aligning to TRBD1. Germline V gives CDR1 MNHNS, CDR2 SASEGT. The CDR3 contains 16 residues. Trimming removed 4 bases from V and 2 bases from J; junction bases left unmatched: 9. CDR3 region: CASSALRGTGNTEAFF. For the CDR3, the DNA is TGTGCCAGCAGTGCCCTTAGGGGGACAGGTAACACTGAAGCTTTCTTT.

This clone was counted a single time. The chain links TRBV30 to TRBJ1-1; tentatively, D is TRBD1 (5 bases). This CDR3 is built from 13 residues. The germline gives CDR1 GTSNPN, CDR2 SVGIG (reference sequence). V was shortened by 1 base and J by 7 bases, with 13 bases between the two germline ends. The CDR3 loop reads CAWSGQLTSEAFF. CDR3 DNA: TGTGCCTGGAGTGGACAGCTTACCAGTGAAGCTTTCTTT.

The chain couples TRBV19 to TRBJ2-1; TRBD2 is a possible D gene (6 bases). The CDR3 spans 12 residues. Germline loops: CDR1 LNHDA, CDR2 SQIVND (reference sequence). V lost 7 bases to trimming and J lost 10 bases, with 14 bases between them. The CDR3 bases are TGTGCCAGTACCACGCGGGACGGCGAGCAGTTCTTC. This codes for CASTTRDGEQFF.

This clone was seen just once. The V gene is TRBV7-2, the J gene TRBJ2-3; no definite D call. Looked up from germline, CDR1 is SGHTA and CDR2 is FQGNSA. V lost 5 bases and J lost 6, with 9 bases in between. This CDR3 has 12 amino acids. Written as DNA, the CDR3 is TGTGCCAGCAGCCCAGTCAGGGATACGCAGTATTTT. Amino acid sequence: CASSPVRDTQYF.

The V call is TRBV24-1, the J call TRBJ2-3; 9 positions match TRBD1. There are 16 residues in the CDR3. V gave up 4 bases and J gave up 7 bases; unmatched junction bases: 11. Germline loops: CDR1 KGHDR, CDR2 SFDVKD. CDR3 in DNA: TGTGCCACCAGTGACCGAGGGACAGGGAAGGGGAATACGCAGTATTTT. As protein: CATSDRGTGKGNTQYF.

The chain has TRBV7-6 and TRBJ1-2, with 7 bases fitting TRBD1. Germline V CDR1 and CDR2: SGHVS, FNYEAQ. This CDR3 region has 15 residues. Trimming removed 4 bases from V and 6 bases from J; junction bases left unmatched: 11. CDR3 coding DNA: TGTGCCAGCAGCTCGAAGACAGGGTACATCGATGGCTACACCTTC. Amino acids: CASSSKTGYIDGYTF. Looking up the rest from reference TRBV7-6 and TRBJ1-2 gives the full variable domain: GAGVSQSPRYKVTKRGQDVALRCDPISGHVSLYWYRQALGQGPEFLTYFNYEAQQDKSGLPNDRFSAERPEGSISTLTIQRTEQRDSAMYRCASSSKTGYIDGYTFGSGTRLTVV.